This TCR beta chain was identified in a study of T cells in Graves' hyperthyroidism and ophthalmopathy. Background on the study: Peripheral blood collection took place at initial diagnosis, before any treatment.

RNA transcripts served as the template for amplifying TCR beta CDR3 regions. Researchers ran a first-round RT-PCR on the TCR CDR3 using the HTBI primer set. TCRdb passed the multiplex PCR reads through MiXCR, listing each CDR3 protein once. The profile covers about 840,000 distinct CDR3 sequences, with 35% to 40% appearing a single time and roughly 8.3% taken by the ten largest. Patients aged 18 to 65 with hyperthyroidism were newly diagnosed, with duration under 2 months. Thyroid ultrasound, orbital computed tomography, clinical symptoms, and serum thyroxine and TRAb underpinned diagnoses. There are 15 residues in the CDR3. Germline-derived CDR1 and CDR2 are SEHNR and FQNEAQ (reference sequence). V gave up 6 bases and J gave up 12 bases; unmatched junction bases: 17. This clonotype was picked up one time. A much more abundant neighbour one base away suggests this may be a read error.

The chain joins TRBV7-9 to TRBJ1-2; 9 bases agree with TRBD1. This clonotype originated in a man aged 18 to 29 with Graves' hyperthyroidism. Sequenced sample: blood. CDR3 sequence (DNA): TGTGCCAGCAGTTTGGGTGGCCCGGGACAGGGAAGGGACACCTTC. Residues: CASSLGGPGQGRDTF.